This T cell receptor (beta chain) was retrieved from a study of neurological immune-mediated disorders. General study findings and limits: Phylogenetic grouping assigned the repertoires of 18 of 34 multiple sclerosis patients to a single related-CDR3 cluster, which may represent a signature. Whereas HTLV-1-associated myelopathy showed the most TCR clonal expansion, multiple sclerosis showed the least, with levels below those of healthy controls.

This CDR3 is built from 15 residues. Germline CDR1 and CDR2: SGHDT and YYEEEE. Trimming took off 6 bases at V and 5 bases at J, with 18 bases between the two ends. This clonotype has ten or more counts. The antigen is not known. Over 170 million TCR-beta sequences from 15-18 subjects were obtained in each sequencing run. MiXCR, run by TCRdb on the 5' RACE reads, gives a single entry per CDR3 protein. The profile shows about 62,000 distinct CDR3 sequences, 3.5% to 4.5% of them singletons. The gene calls are TRBV5-6 and TRBJ2-1; TRBD1 might be the D (5 bases). This sequence originates from a woman aged 45 to 65 with multiple sclerosis. The material sequenced was PBMCs. The CDR3 DNA reads TGTGCCAGCACCCAAATAGGCAGGGCGAACAATGAGCAGTTCTTC. It encodes CASTQIGRANNEQFF.